The 11 T cell receptor beta chains in this list originate from one sample, sequenced in a study of beta chain features in type 1 diabetes. Notes on the study in general: TCRB CDR3s were moderately but significantly shorter in Type 1 diabetes patients in all four CD4+ subsets.

These receptors have no identified antigens. Expressed TCRB transcripts were sequenced because the entire RNA isolate underwent reverse transcription. Data came from immunoSEQ multiplex PCR; TCRdb stores just in-frame clones and leaves some out. The table records a few hundred thousand clones, more than 11% of them present only once. Source material: naive CD4+ T cells from blood. The receptor source for this set is a young man with type 1 diabetes.

In this sample, this clone turned up a few times. Different DNA sequences within this sample yield the same CDR3. This chain uses TRBV29-1 with TRBJ1-3; perhaps TRBD1 as D (5 bases). Germline V gene data show CDR1 as SQVTM and CDR2 as ANQGSEA. This CDR3 contains 13 residues. The CDR3 sequence is CSVGGGSGNTIYF. The CDR3 nucleotides are TGCAGTGTCGGGGGGGGCTCTGGAAACACCATATATTTT.

The chain links TRBV7-9 to TRBJ2-7, with TRBD2 identical over 7 bases. The CDR3 runs 15 residues. Germline V gives CDR1 SEHNR, CDR2 FQNEAQ (reference sequence). The V gene end was trimmed by 1 base and the J gene end by 4 bases; junction bases not matched to a gene: 7. The CDR3 region has the DNA TGTGCCAGCAGCTTAGGCGGGACTACCGGTTACGAGCAGTACTTC. This encodes CASSLGGTTGYEQYF.

This clone was seen a few times. This chain joins TRBV4-2 and TRBJ1-5; D gene uncertain. V lost 0 bases and J 3 bases, leaving 12 bases between the germline ends. The CDR3 contains 16 residues. Germline V CDR1 and CDR2: LGHNA, YNFKEQ. The CDR3 reads CASSQDGGTYNQPQHF. CDR3 bases: TGTGCCAGCAGCCAAGACGGCGGAACCTACAATCAGCCCCAGCATTTT.

There are a few counts of this clone. The chain has TRBV2 and TRBJ2-2, with TRBD1 matching 7 bases. CDR1 and CDR2 from the germline V gene are SNHLY and FYNNEI. V gave up 7 bases and J gave up 3 bases; unmatched junction bases: 11. The length of the CDR3 is 16 residues. The CDR3 reads CASTEQTGYDTGELFF. The CDR3 DNA follows: TGTGCCAGCACCGAACAGACAGGGTATGACACCGGGGAGCTGTTTTTT.

This clone was found a few times. The genes are TRBV2 and TRBJ1-1; 10 bases are a match to TRBD1. The CDR3 loop spans 13 amino acids. V was pared by 6 bases and J by 7 bases, with 5 bases of the junction left unmatched. The germline gives CDR1 SNHLY, CDR2 FYNNEI. The CDR3 DNA is TGTGCCAGCAGGGGGACAGGGGAAGGTGAAGCTTTCTTT. This translates into CASRGTGEGEAFF.

The J gene is TRBJ2-5, the V gene TRBV25-1; D uncertain. V lost 3 bases, J lost 0 bases, and 11 bases lay in between. Germline CDR1 reads MGHDK; CDR2 reads SYGVNS. CDR3 size: 15 residues. CDR3 loop: CASSDFTRNQETQYF. CDR3 sequence (DNA): TGTGCCAGCAGTGATTTTACACGAAACCAAGAGACCCAGTACTTC.

V and J are TRBV2 and TRBJ2-1; D not certain. There are 12 residues in the CDR3. Trimming pared 6 bases from V and 12 bases from J, leaving 15 bases between. CDR1 SNHLY and CDR2 FYNNEI come from the germline V gene. CDR3 protein: CASSQLSQWQFF. The DNA of the CDR3 is TGTGCCAGCAGCCAGTTATCTCAATGGCAGTTCTTC.

In this sample, this clone turned up a few times. The rearrangement links TRBV5-1 to TRBJ2-7; TRBD2 matches 8 bases. Trimming cost V 0 bases and J 1 base; bases outside gene matches: 3. Germline V gene sequence: CDR1 SGHRS, CDR2 YFSETQ. The CDR3 spans 15 residues. CDR3 bases: TGCGCCAGCAGCTTGGGAGCGGGAGCGTCCTACGAGCAGTACTTC. Its translation is CASSLGAGASYEQYF.

J is TRBJ2-7 and V is TRBV5-1; 12 bases are shared with TRBD2. The J segment lost 5 bases and the V segment lost 4 bases, leaving 4 bases of the junction unmatched. CDR1 is SGHRS and CDR2 is YFSETQ in the germline V gene. The length of the CDR3 is 14 residues. The CDR3 region is CASSGLAGWDEQYF. CDR3 in DNA: TGCGCCAGCAGCGGACTAGCGGGATGGGACGAGCAGTACTTC. The full variable domain, completed using reference TRBV5-1 and TRBJ2-7, is KAGVTQTPRYLIKTRGQQVTLSCSPISGHRSVSWYQQTPGQGLQFLFEYFSETQRNKGNFPGRFSGRQFSNSRSEMNVSTLELGDSALYLCASSGLAGWDEQYFGPGTRLTVT.

DNA for the CDR3: TGCGCCAGCAGCCAAAGAAGCGGACAGGTTCCCGATACGCAGTATTTT. This codes for CASSQRSGQVPDTQYF. V is TRBV5-1 and J is TRBJ2-3, with 7 bases fitting TRBD1. From germline, CDR1 is SGHRS and CDR2 YFSETQ. The CDR3 sequence is 16 residues long. V was pared by 4 bases and J by 6 bases, with 14 bases of the junction left unmatched.

This rearrangement joins TRBV18 to TRBJ2-6, with D possibly being TRBD2 (5 bases). The V gene lost 6 bases and the J gene lost 0 bases, with 15 bases spanning the gap. This CDR3 is 17 amino acids long. Per germline, CDR1 KGHSH and CDR2 LQKENI. CDR3 sequence: CASSRTPNLSGANVLTF. The CDR3 DNA follows: TGTGCCAGCTCTCGGACTCCTAACCTCTCTGGGGCCAACGTCCTGACTTTC. The variable domain in full, completed from reference TRBV18 and TRBJ2-6, reads NAGVMQNPRHLVRRRGQEARLRCSPMKGHSHVYWYRQLPEEGLKFMVYLQKENIIDESGMPKERFSAEFPKEGPSILRIQQVVRGDSAAYFCASSRTPNLSGANVLTFGAGSRLTVL.